A selection of T cell receptor beta chains follows, all from one sample in a study of cytomegalovirus exposure and HLA in healthy donors. This table comes from immunoSEQ multiplex PCR, and its TCRdb copy is limited to in-frame clones, with some not included. The sample gives about 130,000 clones, approximately 79% of which show up once; roughly 4.5% is in the top ten. Sequencing was performed on PBMCs. All receptors derive from a man between 18 and 29 years old in good health and CMV-seropositive. Both conserved end residues are part of each CDR3. A D gene is named only where the DNA matches it firmly. Size values are once, few and many counts, or a class for expanded clones, and some rows have none.

D	J	V	size	DNA	CDR3
TRBD2	TRBJ2-3	TRBV25-1	NA	TGTGCCAGCAGTTCTAGCGGGAGGACAGATACGCAGTATTTT	CASSSSGRTDTQYF
TRBD1	TRBJ2-3	TRBV6-5	few	TGTGCCAGCAGTCTCGGACAGGGGAGGTATTTT	CASSLGQGRYF
NA	TRBJ1-1	TRBV28	NA	TGTGCCAGCAGTTTAGCCAGGGCAACTGAAGCTTTCTTT	CASSLARATEAFF
NA	TRBJ2-7	TRBV20-1	NA	TGCAGTGCTGGCGGGTCCTACGAGCAGTACTTC	CSAGGSYEQYF
NA	TRBJ1-2	TRBV6-6	once	TGTGCCAGCAGTTACAACAGGGATGGCTACACCTTC	CASSYNRDGYTF
NA	TRBJ2-5	TRBV20-1	NA	TGCAGTGCTAGAGCTCGGGAGACCCAGTACTTC	CSARARETQYF
NA	TRBJ1-2	TRBV2	once	TGTGCCATCTTAGTTCAGGGCTATGGCTACACCTTC	CAILVQGYGYTF
NA	TRBJ2-1	TRBV28	NA	TGTGCCAGCAGTTCCCCAGGGGTTCACAATGAGCAGTTCTTC	CASSSPGVHNEQFF
TRBD1	TRBJ1-2	TRBV7-2	NA	TGTGCCAGCAGCTCCCGACAGGGTGGAGGCTACACCTTC	CASSSRQGGGYTF
NA	TRBJ1-2	TRBV25-1	few	TGTGCCAGCAGTGAACCACAGGGTTTCAATGGAGGCTACACCTTC	CASSEPQGFNGGYTF
NA	TRBJ2-2	TRBV2	once	TGTGCCAGCAAAAGGACAGAATCCACCGGGGAGCTGTTTTTT	CASKRTESTGELFF
TRBD1	TRBJ1-1	TRBV13	NA	TGTGCCAGCAGCCGGGGACAGATGAACACTGAAGCTTTCTTT	CASSRGQMNTEAFF
NA	TRBJ2-7	TRBV4-1	NA	TGCGCCAGCAGCCAAGTGGGCGGGCTGACCTACGAGCAGTACTTC	CASSQVGGLTYEQYF
NA	TRBJ1-5	TRBV5-6	NA	TGTGCCAGCAGCGCCCGGGGGACGGGCGAGAAGCATTTT	CASSARGTGEKHF
NA	TRBJ2-1	TRBV29-1	NA	TGCAGCGTTGATACTCTCATCTCCTACAATGAGCAGTTCTTC	CSVDTLISYNEQFF
TRBD2	TRBJ2-3	TRBV28	few	TGTGCCCTGGGGGGGGGACGATCTAGCACAGATACGCAGTATTTT	CALGGGRSSTDTQYF
NA	TRBJ2-7	TRBV27	NA	TGTGCCAGCAGTCACGGTTACGAGCAGTACTTC	CASSHGYEQYF
NA	TRBJ2-3	TRBV27	NA	TGTGCCAGCAGTACCCTACAGGGTTTTCAAGATACGCAGTATTTT	CASSTLQGFQDTQYF
NA	TRBJ1-2	TRBV5-5	NA	TGTGCCAGCAGCTTGGCCAGGTTTTTAAACTATGGCTACACCTTC	CASSLARFLNYGYTF
NA	TRBJ2-1	TRBV14	NA	TGTGCCAGCAGCCGGCACCTTTACAATGAGCAGTTCTTC	CASSRHLYNEQFF
NA	TRBJ1-4	TRBV5-1	once	TGCGCCAGCAGCTTGGAGGCCAGGACTTCTGAAAAACTGTTTTTT	CASSLEARTSEKLFF
NA	TRBJ1-5	TRBV19	NA	TGTGCCAGTAACCCCCGGGAGGGGTTGGGGAGCAATCAGCCCCAGCATTTT	CASNPREGLGSNQPQHF
NA	TRBJ2-7	TRBV30	few	TGTGCCTGGGTAAGAGACTACGAGCAGTACTTC	CAWVRDYEQYF
NA	TRBJ1-3	TRBV6-5	few	TGTGCCAGCAGACCCGGGTTATCGGGAAACACCATATATTTT	CASRPGLSGNTIYF
TRBD1	TRBJ1-2	TRBV20-1	once	TGCAGTGCTGGTGACAGGGGATACACCTTC	CSAGDRGYTF
TRBD2	TRBJ2-4	TRBV28	NA	TGTGCCAGCAGGCGAACCGCGGTGGGGGGGGTAGCCAAAAACATTCAGTACTTC	CASRRTAVGGVAKNIQYF
NA	TRBJ1-5	TRBV5-8	NA	TGTGCCAGCAGCCGCTTTCGGGGTAGCAATCAGCCCCAGCATTTT	CASSRFRGSNQPQHF
TRBD1	TRBJ2-6	TRBV25-1	NA	TGTGCCAGCAGCCAGGGGGTCTCTGGGGCCAACGTCCTGACTTTC	CASSQGVSGANVLTF
NA	TRBJ2-1	TRBV30	NA	TGTGCCTGGAGTCGCTTCTCCGGGGTGCCGCTCTCCTACAATGAGCAGTTCTTC	CAWSRFSGVPLSYNEQFF
TRBD2	TRBJ2-3	TRBV7-3	once	TGTGCCAGCAGCCTGTCAGCGGGAGGATCCACAGATACGCAGTATTTT	CASSLSAGGSTDTQYF